Below, 11 T cell receptor beta chains from the same sample are listed, as sequenced in a study of T cell responses to AZD1222 COVID-19 vaccine. Assay used: immunoSEQ multiplex PCR; TCRdb lists only in-frame clones, some missing. Of fewer than 200,000 clones in the sample, over 80% are singletons; the top ten hold about 9.4%. Source: peripheral blood, taken on day 0 of AZD1222 vaccination. Every receptor here comes from an adult in good health.

This clone showed up just a few times. This chain uses TRBV4-2 with TRBJ1-6; 8 bases line up with TRBD1. The V gene end was trimmed by 4 bases and the J gene end by 8 bases; junction bases not matched to a gene: 7. This CDR3 has 15 residues. Germline V CDR1 and CDR2: LGHNA, YNFKEQ. CDR3 sequence (DNA): TGTGCCAGCAGCCTCGTAGGACAGGGCGATTCACCCCTCCACTTT. Encoded protein: CASSLVGQGDSPLHF.

The genes are TRBV7-2 and TRBJ2-3; 11 bases line up with TRBD2. Losses at the gene ends were 6 bases for V and 4 bases for J; bases not matched to a gene: 9. Germline V gene sequence: CDR1 SGHTA, CDR2 FQGNSA. CDR3 length: 16 residues. The CDR3, as DNA: TGTGCCAGCAGTTATAGCGGGGGGGCATTGGCAGATACGCAGTATTTT. Residues: CASSYSGGALADTQYF. The entire variable domain, with the rest obtained from reference TRBV7-2 and TRBJ2-3, is as follows: GAGVSQSPSNKVTEKGKDVELRCDPISGHTALYWYRQSLGQGLEFLIYFQGNSAPDKSGLPSDRFSAERTGGSVSTLTIQRTQQEDSAVYLCASSYSGGALADTQYFGPGTRLTVL.

The rearrangement joins TRBV12-5 to TRBJ1-4, with a weak D call TRBD1 (6 bases). Deletions cut 6 bases from V and 4 bases from J, with 12 bases between. CDR1 is LGHNT, CDR2 FRNRAP, per germline. The CDR3 is 14 amino acids. The CDR3 is CASGQDRFNEKLFF. The CDR3, as DNA: TGTGCTAGTGGCCAGGACAGATTTAATGAAAAACTGTTTTTT.

V is TRBV10-1 and J is TRBJ2-1, with TRBD1 identical over 9 bases. Germline V gene lookup returns CDR1 WNHNN and CDR2 SYGVQD (reference sequence). The CDR3 loop spans 14 amino acids. The junction had 2 bases not matched to a gene; V was cut back by 3 bases and J by 5 bases. CDR3 amino acids: CASSDGTGNNEQFF. DNA of the CDR3: TGCGCCAGCAGTGACGGGACAGGGAACAATGAGCAGTTCTTC.

The V gene is TRBV7-9, the J gene TRBJ2-1, with 10 bases that match TRBD2. V shed 1 base and J 2 bases; nucleotides not matched to a gene: 5. Germline V gene lookup returns CDR1 SEHNR and CDR2 FQNEAQ (reference sequence). There are 17 residues in the CDR3. As DNA, the CDR3 is TGTGCCAGCAGCTTAGAAATTCTAGCGGGGGCCTACAATGAGCAGTTCTTC. Translating gives CASSLEILAGAYNEQFF. Full variable domain (outside the CDR3, taken from reference TRBV7-9 and TRBJ2-1): DTGVSQNPRHKITKRGQNVTFRCDPISEHNRLYWYRQTLGQGPEFLTYFQNEAQLEKSRLLSDRFSAERPKGSFSTLEIQRTEQGDSAMYLCASSLEILAGAYNEQFFGPGTRLTVL.

The V call is TRBV6-1, the J call TRBJ1-5; no reliable D call. The CDR3 contains 16 residues. Germline CDR1 is MNHNS and CDR2 is SASEGT. Between the trimmed V and J ends, which lost 0 bases and 2 bases, there was a span of 11 bases. The CDR3 protein is CASSEAIGSGNQPQHF. CDR3 sequence (DNA): TGTGCCAGCAGTGAAGCAATTGGGTCGGGCAATCAGCCCCAGCATTTT.

This chain joins TRBV5-1 and TRBJ2-3, with D unclear. Trimming removed 2 bases from V and 0 bases from J, with 10 bases in between. The CDR3 runs 15 residues. The germline gives CDR1 SGHRS, CDR2 YFSETQ. The CDR3, as DNA: TGCGCCAGCAGCTTACTCGGGTATAGCACAGATACGCAGTATTTT. The encoded protein is CASSLLGYSTDTQYF.

This clone was seen once. The chain recombines TRBV5-5 with TRBJ2-1; TRBD1 aligns across 7 bases. The CDR3 extends over 17 amino acids. J gave up 0 bases and V 4 bases, and 10 bases lay outside the gene matches. Germline assignment: CDR1 SGHKS and CDR2 YYEKEE (reference sequence). CDR3 nucleotides: TGTGCCAGCAGCGTGAGGACAGGCGCGAGCTCCTACAATGAGCAGTTCTTC. It yields the protein CASSVRTGASSYNEQFF.

The V and J genes are TRBV7-2 and TRBJ1-2; 12 bases are a match to TRBD1. With 0 bases clipped from V and 7 bases from J, the junction kept 9 bases outside the gene matches. The CDR3 sequence is 17 residues long. The germline V gene encodes CDR1 SGHTA and CDR2 FQGNSA. CDR3 sequence reads: CASSLARGGQGARGYTF. The CDR3 nucleotides are TGTGCCAGCAGCTTAGCTCGTGGGGGACAGGGGGCGCGTGGCTACACCTTC.

A single count supports this clone. This chain uses TRBV5-6 with TRBJ1-2, with D maybe TRBD1 (5 bases). The ends were cut back, 2 bases at V and 5 bases at J, with 13 bases in the middle. Germline CDR1 reads SGHDT; CDR2 reads YYEEEE. The CDR3 sequence is 14 residues long. CDR3 DNA sequence: TGTGCCAGCAGCTTAAGGCAGGGCACGTATGGCTACACCTTC. It is translated as CASSLRQGTYGYTF.

The chain is built from TRBV6-2 or TRBV6-3 and TRBJ2-7; 16 nucleotides align to TRBD2. CDR1 MNHEY and CDR2 SVGEGT come from the germline V gene. V lost 6 bases, J lost 5 bases, and 7 bases stayed unmatched. The CDR3 runs 16 residues. CDR3 nucleotide sequence: TGTGCCAGCAGCCCGGGACTAGCGGGGGGGAAGAACGAGCAGTACGTC. This encodes CASSPGLAGGKNEQYV.